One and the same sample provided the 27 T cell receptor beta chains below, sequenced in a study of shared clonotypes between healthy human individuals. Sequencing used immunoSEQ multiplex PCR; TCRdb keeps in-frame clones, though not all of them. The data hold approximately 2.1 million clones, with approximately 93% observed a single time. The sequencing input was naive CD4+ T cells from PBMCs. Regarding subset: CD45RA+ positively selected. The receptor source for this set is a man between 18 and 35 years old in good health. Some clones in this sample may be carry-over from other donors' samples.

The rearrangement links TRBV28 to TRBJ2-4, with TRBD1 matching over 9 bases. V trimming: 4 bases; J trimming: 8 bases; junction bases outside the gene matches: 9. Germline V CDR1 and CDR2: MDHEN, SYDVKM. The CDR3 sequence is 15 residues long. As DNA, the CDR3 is TGTGCCAGCAGTTCTACAGGGGGCGGGTGGGACATTCAGTACTTC. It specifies CASSSTGGGWDIQYF.

The CDR3 nucleotides read TGTGCCAGCAGCCCAGGATTGGGGGCGAGGGCCGGGGAGCTGTTTTTT. This sequence encodes CASSPGLGARAGELFF. The gene calls are TRBV11-3 and TRBJ2-2; D may be TRBD1 (6 bases). The CDR3 spans 16 residues. Trimming took off 5 bases at V and 6 bases at J, with 19 bases between the two ends. CDR1 SGHNT and CDR2 YENEEA come from the germline V gene.

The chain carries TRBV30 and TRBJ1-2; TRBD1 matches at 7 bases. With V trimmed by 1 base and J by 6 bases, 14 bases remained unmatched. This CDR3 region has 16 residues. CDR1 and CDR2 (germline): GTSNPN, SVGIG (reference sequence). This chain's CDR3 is CAWSGRTGQDFDGYTF. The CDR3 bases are TGTGCCTGGAGTGGTAGGACAGGCCAGGACTTTGATGGCTACACCTTC.

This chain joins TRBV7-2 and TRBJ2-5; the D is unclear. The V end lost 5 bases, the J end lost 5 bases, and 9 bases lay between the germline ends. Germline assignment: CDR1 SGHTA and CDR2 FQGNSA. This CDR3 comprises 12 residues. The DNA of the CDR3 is TGTGCCAGCAGCCCCGTTACGGAGACCCAGTACTTC. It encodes CASSPVTETQYF.

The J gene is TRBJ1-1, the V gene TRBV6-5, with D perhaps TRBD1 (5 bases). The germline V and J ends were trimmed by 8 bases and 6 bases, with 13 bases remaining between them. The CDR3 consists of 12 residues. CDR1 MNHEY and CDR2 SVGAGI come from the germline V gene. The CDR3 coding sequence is TGTGCCAGCCGACGGGGCGGGTCTGAAGCTTTCTTT. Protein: CASRRGGSEAFF.

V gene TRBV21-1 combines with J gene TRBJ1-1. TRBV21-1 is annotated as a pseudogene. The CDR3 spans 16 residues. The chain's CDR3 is CASSKDGGASNTEAFF. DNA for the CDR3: TGTGCCAGCAGCAAAGACGGGGGGGCCTCGAACACTGAAGCTTTCTTT.

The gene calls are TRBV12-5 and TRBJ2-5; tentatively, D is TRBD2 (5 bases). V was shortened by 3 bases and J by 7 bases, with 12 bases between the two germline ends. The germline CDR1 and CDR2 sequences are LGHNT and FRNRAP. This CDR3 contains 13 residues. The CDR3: CASGLAGEGTQYF. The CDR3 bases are TGTGCTAGTGGTTTAGCCGGGGAAGGGACCCAGTACTTC.

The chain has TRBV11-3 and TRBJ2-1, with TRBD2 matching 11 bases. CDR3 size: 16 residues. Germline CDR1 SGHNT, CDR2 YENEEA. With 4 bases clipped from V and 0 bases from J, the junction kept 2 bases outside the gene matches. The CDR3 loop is CASSSSGRSSYNEQFF. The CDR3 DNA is TGTGCCAGCAGCTCTAGCGGGAGGAGCTCCTACAATGAGCAGTTCTTC.

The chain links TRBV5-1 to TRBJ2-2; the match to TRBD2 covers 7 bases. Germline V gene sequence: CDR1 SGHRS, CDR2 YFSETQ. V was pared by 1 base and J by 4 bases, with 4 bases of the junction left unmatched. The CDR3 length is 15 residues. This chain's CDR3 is CASSLRRESTGELFF. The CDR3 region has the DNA TGCGCCAGCAGCTTGCGGCGGGAGAGCACCGGGGAGCTGTTTTTT.

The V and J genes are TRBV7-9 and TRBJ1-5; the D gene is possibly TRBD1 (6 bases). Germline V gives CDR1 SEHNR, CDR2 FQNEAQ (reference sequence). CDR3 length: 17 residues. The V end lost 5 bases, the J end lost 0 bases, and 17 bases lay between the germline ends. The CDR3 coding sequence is TGTGCCAGCAGCCACCCGAGGGGGGGAGATAGCAATCAGCCCCAGCATTTT. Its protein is CASSHPRGGDSNQPQHF.

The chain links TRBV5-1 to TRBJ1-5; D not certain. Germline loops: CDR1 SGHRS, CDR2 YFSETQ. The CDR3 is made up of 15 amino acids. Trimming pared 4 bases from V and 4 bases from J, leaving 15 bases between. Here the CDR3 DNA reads TGCGCCAGCAGCCCAGGCCCCGGTTGGAATCAGCCCCAGCATTTT. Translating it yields CASSPGPGWNQPQHF.

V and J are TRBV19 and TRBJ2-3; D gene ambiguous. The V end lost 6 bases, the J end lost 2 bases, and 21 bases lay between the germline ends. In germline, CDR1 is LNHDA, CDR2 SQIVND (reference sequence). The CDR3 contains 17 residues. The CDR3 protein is CASSWKAGTTSTDTQYF. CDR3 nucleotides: TGTGCCAGTAGCTGGAAAGCCGGCACGACTTCCACAGATACGCAGTATTTT.

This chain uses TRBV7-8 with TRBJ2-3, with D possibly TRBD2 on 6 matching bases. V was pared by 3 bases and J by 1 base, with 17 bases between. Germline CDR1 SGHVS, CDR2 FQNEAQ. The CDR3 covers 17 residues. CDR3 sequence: CASSFSAGASGTDTQYF. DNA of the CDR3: TGTGCCAGCAGCTTTTCGGCTGGGGCTAGCGGCACAGATACGCAGTATTTT.

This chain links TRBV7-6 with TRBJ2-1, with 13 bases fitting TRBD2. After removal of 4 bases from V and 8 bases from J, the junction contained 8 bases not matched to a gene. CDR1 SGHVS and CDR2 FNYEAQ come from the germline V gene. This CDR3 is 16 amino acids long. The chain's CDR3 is CASSSGLAGAGDEQFF. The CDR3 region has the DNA TGTGCCAGCAGCTCAGGACTAGCGGGAGCCGGCGATGAGCAGTTCTTC.

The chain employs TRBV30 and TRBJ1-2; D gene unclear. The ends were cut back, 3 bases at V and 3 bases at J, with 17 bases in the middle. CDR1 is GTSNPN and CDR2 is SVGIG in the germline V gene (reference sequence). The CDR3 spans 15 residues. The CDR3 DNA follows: TGTGCCTGGAGCCCAAACGGGCAGCTCTACTATGGCTACACCTTC. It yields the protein CAWSPNGQLYYGYTF. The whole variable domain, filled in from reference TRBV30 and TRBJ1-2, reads SQTIHQWPATLVQPVGSPLSLECTVEGTSNPNLYWYRQAAGRGLQLLFYSVGIGQISSEVPQNLSASRPQDRQFILSSKKLLLSDSGFYLCAWSPNGQLYYGYTFGSGTRLTVV.

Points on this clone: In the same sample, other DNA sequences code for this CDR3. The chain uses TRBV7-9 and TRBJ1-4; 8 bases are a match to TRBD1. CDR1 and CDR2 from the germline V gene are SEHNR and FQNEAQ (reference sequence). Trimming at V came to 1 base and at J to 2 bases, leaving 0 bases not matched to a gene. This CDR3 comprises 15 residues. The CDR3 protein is CASSLGQGTNEKLFF. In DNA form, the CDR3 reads TGTGCCAGCAGCTTAGGACAGGGGACTAATGAAAAACTGTTTTTT.

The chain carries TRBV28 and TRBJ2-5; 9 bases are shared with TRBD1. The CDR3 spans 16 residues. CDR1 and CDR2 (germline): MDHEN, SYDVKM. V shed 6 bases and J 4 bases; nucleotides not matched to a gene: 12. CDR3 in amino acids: CASSPPPGQGGETQYF. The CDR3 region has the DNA TGTGCCAGCAGCCCGCCCCCGGGACAGGGTGGAGAGACCCAGTACTTC. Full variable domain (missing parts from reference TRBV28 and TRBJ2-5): DVKVTQSSRYLVKRTGEKVFLECVQDMDHENMFWYRQDPGLGLRLIYFSYDVKMKEKGDIPEGYSVSREKKERFSLILESASTNQTSMYLCASSPPPGQGGETQYFGPGTRLLVL.

The CDR3 DNA reads as TGTGCCAGCAGCCCTCTTGGGGGTGGGCGCGACACTGAAGCTTTCTTT. This encodes CASSPLGGGRDTEAFF. The chain uses TRBV27 and TRBJ1-1; perhaps TRBD1 as D (5 bases). CDR1 is MNHEY and CDR2 is SMNVEV in the germline V gene (reference sequence). The CDR3 is 16 amino acids. Trimming took 6 bases from V and 3 from J, leaving 20 bases between them.

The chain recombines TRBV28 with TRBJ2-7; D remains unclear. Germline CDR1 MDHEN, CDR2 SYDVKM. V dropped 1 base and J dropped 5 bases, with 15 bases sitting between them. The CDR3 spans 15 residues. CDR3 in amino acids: CASSLLVSTFDEQYF. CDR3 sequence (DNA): TGTGCCAGCAGTTTATTGGTCTCGACATTCGACGAGCAGTACTTC.

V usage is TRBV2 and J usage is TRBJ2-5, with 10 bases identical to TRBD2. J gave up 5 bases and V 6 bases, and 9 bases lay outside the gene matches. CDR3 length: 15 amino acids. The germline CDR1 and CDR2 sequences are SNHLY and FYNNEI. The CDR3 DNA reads TGTGCCAGCAGGAGATCCCAGACTAGCGGGGAGACCCAGTACTTC. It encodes CASRRSQTSGETQYF.

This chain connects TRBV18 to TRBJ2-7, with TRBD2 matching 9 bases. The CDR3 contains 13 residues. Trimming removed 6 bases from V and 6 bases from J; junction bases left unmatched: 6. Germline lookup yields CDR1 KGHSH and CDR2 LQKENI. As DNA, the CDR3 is TGTGCCAGCTCCTTGATAGCGGGAGTCGAGCAGTACTTC. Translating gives CASSLIAGVEQYF. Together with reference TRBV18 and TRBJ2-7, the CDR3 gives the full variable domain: NAGVMQNPRHLVRRRGQEARLRCSPMKGHSHVYWYRQLPEEGLKFMVYLQKENIIDESGMPKERFSAEFPKEGPSILRIQQVVRGDSAAYFCASSLIAGVEQYFGPGTRLTVT.

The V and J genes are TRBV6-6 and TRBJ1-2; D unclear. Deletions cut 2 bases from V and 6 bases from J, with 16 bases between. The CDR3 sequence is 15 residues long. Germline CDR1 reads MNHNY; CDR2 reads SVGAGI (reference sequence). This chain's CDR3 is CASSYERVPRNGYTF. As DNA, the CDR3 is TGTGCCAGCAGTTACGAAAGGGTTCCTCGGAATGGCTACACCTTC.

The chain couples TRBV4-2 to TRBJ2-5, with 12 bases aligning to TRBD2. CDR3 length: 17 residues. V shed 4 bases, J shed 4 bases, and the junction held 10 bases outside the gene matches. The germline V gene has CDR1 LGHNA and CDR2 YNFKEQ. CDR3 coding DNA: TGTGCCAGCAGCCGCCAGACGACTAGCGGGAGTGGAGAGACCCAGTACTTC. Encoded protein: CASSRQTTSGSGETQYF.

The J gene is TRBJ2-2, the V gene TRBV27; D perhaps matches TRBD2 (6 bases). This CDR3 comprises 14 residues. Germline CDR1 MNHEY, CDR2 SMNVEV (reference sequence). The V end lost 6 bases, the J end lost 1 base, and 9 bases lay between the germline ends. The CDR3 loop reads CASRLGRNTGELFF. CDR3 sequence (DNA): TGTGCCAGCAGGCTCGGGAGGAACACCGGGGAGCTGTTTTTT.

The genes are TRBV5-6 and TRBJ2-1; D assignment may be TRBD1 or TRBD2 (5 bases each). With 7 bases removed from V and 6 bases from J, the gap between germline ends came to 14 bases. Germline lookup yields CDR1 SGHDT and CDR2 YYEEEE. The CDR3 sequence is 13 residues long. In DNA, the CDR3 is TGTGCCAGCGGCCTACCCGGGACCAATGAGCAGTTCTTC. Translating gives CASGLPGTNEQFF.

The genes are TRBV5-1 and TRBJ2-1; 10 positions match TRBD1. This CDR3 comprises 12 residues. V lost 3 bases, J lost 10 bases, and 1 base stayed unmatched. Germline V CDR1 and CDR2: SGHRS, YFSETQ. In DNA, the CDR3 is TGCGCCAGCAGCTGGGACAGGGGCGAGCAGTTCTTC. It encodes CASSWDRGEQFF.

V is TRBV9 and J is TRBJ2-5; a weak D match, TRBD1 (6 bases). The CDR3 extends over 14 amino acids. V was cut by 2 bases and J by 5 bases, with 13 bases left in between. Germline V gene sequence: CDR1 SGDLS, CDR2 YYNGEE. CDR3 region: CASSVAGAAETQYF. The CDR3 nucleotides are TGTGCCAGCAGCGTGGCAGGGGCTGCCGAGACCCAGTACTTC. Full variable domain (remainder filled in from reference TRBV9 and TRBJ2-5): DSGVTQTPKHLITATGQRVTLRCSPRSGDLSVYWYQQSLDQGLQFLIQYYNGEERAKGNILERFSAQQFPDLHSELNLSSLELGDSALYFCASSVAGAAETQYFGPGTRLLVL.